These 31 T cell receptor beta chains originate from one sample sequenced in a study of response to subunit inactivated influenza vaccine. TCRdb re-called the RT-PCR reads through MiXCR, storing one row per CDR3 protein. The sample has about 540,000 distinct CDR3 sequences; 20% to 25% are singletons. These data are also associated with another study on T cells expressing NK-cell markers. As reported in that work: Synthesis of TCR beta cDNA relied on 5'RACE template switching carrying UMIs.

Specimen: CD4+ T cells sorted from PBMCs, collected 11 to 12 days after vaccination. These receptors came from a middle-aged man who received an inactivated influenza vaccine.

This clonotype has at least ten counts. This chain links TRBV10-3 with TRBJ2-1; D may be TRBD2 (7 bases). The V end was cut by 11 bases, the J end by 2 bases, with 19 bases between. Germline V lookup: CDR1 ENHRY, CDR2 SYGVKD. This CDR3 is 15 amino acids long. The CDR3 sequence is CAAAGARITYNEQFF. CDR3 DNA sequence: TGTGCCGCCGCGGGGGCAAGAATCACCTACAATGAGCAGTTCTTC.

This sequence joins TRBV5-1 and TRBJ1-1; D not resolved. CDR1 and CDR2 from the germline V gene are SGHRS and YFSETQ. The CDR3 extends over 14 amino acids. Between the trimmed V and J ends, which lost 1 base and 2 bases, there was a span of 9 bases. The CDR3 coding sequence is TGCGCCAGCAGCTTGAATACAGAAAACACTGAAGCTTTCTTT. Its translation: CASSLNTENTEAFF. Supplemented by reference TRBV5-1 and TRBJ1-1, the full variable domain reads KAGVTQTPRYLIKTRGQQVTLSCSPISGHRSVSWYQQTPGQGLQFLFEYFSETQRNKGNFPGRFSGRQFSNSRSEMNVSTLELGDSALYLCASSLNTENTEAFFGQGTRLTVV.

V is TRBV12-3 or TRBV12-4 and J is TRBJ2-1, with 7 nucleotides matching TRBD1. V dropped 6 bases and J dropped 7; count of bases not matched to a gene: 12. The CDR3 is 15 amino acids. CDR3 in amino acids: CASRIRQGTGNEQFF. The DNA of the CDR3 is TGTGCCAGCAGAATCCGACAGGGTACGGGTAATGAGCAGTTCTTC.

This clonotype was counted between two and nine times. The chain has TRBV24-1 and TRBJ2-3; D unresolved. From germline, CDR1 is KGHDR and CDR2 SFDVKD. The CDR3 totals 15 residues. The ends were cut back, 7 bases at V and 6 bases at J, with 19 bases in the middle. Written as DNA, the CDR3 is TGTGCCACCAGGGGTCGATCGGGTTGGTACGATACGCAGTATTTT. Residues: CATRGRSGWYDTQYF.

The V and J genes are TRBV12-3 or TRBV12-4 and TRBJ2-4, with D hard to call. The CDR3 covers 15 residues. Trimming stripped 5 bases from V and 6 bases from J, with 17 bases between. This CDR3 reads CASSLTLLGGNIQYF. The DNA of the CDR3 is TGTGCCAGCAGTCTGACTCTCTTAGGCGGAAACATTCAGTACTTC.

The CDR3 sequence: CATSRDPGETQYF. In nucleotides, the CDR3 is TGTGCCACCAGCAGAGATCCTGGCGAGACCCAGTACTTC. The chain recombines TRBV15 with TRBJ2-5; D is uncertain. V gave up 0 bases and J gave up 5 bases, with 7 bases separating them. The length of the CDR3 is 13 residues. Germline values: CDR1 LNHNV, CDR2 YYDKDF (reference sequence).

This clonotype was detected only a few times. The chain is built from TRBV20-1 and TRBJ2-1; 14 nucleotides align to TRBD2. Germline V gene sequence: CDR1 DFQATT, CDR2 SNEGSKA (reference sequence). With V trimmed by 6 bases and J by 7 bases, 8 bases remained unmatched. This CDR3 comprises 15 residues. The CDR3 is CSANPGLAGANEQFF. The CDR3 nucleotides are TGCAGTGCGAATCCGGGACTAGCGGGGGCTAATGAGCAGTTCTTC.

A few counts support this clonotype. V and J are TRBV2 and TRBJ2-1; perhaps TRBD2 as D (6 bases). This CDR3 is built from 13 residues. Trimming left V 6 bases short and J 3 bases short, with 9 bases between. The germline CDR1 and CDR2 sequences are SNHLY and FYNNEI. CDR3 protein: CASRRGIYNEQFF. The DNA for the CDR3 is TGTGCCAGCAGACGCGGGATCTACAATGAGCAGTTCTTC.

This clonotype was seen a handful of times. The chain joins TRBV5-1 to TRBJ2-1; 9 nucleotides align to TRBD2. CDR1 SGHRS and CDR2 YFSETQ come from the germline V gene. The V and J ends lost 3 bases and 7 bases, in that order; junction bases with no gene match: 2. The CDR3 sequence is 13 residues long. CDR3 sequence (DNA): TGCGCCAGCAGCTGGACTAGCGTGAATGAGCAGTTCTTC. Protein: CASSWTSVNEQFF.

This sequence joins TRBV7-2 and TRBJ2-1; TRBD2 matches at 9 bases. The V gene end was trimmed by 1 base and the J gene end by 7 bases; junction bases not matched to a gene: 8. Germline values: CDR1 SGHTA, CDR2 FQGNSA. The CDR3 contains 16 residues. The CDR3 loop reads CASSLDRLAVGNEQFF. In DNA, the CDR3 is TGTGCCAGCAGCTTAGATCGACTAGCGGTGGGGAATGAGCAGTTCTTC. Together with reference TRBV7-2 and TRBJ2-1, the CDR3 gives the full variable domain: GAGVSQSPSNKVTEKGKDVELRCDPISGHTALYWYRQSLGQGLEFLIYFQGNSAPDKSGLPSDRFSAERTGGSVSTLTIQRTQQEDSAVYLCASSLDRLAVGNEQFFGPGTRLTVL.

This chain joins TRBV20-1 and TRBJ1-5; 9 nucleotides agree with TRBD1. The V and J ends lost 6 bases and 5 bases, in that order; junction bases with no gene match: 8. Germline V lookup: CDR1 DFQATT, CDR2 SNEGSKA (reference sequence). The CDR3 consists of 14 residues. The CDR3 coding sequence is TGCAGTGCGAGTACCGGGACAGGGTATCAGCCCCAGCATTTT. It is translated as CSASTGTGYQPQHF.

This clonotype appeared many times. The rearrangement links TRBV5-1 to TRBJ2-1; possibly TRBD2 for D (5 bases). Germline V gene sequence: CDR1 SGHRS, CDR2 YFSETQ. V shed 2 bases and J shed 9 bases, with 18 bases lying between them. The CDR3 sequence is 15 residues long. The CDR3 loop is CASSFRREGEGEQFF. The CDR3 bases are TGCGCCAGCAGCTTTAGACGCGAGGGAGAAGGTGAGCAGTTCTTC.

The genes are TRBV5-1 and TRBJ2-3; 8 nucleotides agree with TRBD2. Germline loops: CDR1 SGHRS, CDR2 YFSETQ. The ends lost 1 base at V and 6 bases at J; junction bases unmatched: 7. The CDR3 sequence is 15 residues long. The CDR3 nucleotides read TGCGCCAGCAGCTTGAGGGCCTTAGCGGGGGATACGCAGTATTTT. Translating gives CASSLRALAGDTQYF.

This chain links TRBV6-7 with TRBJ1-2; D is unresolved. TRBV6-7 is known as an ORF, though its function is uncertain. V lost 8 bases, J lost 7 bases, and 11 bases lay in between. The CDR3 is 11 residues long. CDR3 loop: CASSLIGGYTF. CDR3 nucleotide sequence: TGTGCCAGCTCCCTTATAGGTGGCTACACCTTC.

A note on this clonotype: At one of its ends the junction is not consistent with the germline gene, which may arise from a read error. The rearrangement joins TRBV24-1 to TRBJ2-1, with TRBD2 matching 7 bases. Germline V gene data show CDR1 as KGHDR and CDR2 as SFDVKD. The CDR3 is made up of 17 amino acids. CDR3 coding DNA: TGTGTCACCCAAGGGCGGGGGAGGTCCAAGTCCTACAATGAGCAGTTCTTC. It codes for CVTQGRGRSKSYNEQFF.

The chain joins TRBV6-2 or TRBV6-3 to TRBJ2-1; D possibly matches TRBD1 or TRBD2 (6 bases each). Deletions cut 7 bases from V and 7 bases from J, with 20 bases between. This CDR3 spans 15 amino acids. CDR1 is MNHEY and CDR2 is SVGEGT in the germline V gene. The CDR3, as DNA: TGTGCCAGCACCTACGCAGGAGGGGGTGGTAATGAGCAGTTCTTC. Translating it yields CASTYAGGGGNEQFF.

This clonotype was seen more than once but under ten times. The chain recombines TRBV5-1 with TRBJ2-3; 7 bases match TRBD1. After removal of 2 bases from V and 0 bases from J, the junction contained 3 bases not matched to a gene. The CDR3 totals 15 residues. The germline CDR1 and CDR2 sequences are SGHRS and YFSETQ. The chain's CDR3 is CASSLTGVSTDTQYF. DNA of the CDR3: TGCGCCAGCAGCTTAACAGGGGTTAGCACAGATACGCAGTATTTT. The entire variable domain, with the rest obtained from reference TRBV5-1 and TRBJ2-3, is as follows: KAGVTQTPRYLIKTRGQQVTLSCSPISGHRSVSWYQQTPGQGLQFLFEYFSETQRNKGNFPGRFSGRQFSNSRSEMNVSTLELGDSALYLCASSLTGVSTDTQYFGPGTRLTVL.

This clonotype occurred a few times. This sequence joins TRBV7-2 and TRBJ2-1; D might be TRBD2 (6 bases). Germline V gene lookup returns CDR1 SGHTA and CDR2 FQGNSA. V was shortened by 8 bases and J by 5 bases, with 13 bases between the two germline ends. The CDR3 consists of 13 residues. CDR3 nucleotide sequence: TGTGCCAGCGCCAGCGGAGGGGACAATGAGCAGTTCTTC. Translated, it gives CASASGGDNEQFF.

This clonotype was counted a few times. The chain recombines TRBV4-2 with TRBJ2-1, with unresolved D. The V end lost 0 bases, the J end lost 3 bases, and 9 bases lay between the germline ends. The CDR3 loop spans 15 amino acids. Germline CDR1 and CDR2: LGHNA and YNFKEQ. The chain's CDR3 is CASSQDFKGYNEQFF. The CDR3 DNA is TGTGCCAGCAGCCAAGATTTTAAGGGCTACAATGAGCAGTTCTTC.

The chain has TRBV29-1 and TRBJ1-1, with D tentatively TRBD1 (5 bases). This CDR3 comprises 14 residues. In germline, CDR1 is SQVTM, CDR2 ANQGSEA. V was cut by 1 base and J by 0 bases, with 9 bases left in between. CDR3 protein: CSVEGGPLNTEAFF. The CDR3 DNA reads TGCAGCGTTGAAGGGGGCCCGTTGAACACTGAAGCTTTCTTT.

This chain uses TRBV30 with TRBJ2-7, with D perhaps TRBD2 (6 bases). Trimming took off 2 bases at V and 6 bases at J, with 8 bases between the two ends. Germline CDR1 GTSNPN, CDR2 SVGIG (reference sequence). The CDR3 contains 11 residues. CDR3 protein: CAWSIGGEQYF. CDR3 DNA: TGTGCCTGGAGTATCGGGGGCGAGCAGTACTTC. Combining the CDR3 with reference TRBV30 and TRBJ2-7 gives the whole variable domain SQTIHQWPATLVQPVGSPLSLECTVEGTSNPNLYWYRQAAGRGLQLLFYSVGIGQISSEVPQNLSASRPQDRQFILSSKKLLLSDSGFYLCAWSIGGEQYFGPGTRLTVT.

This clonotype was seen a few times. This CDR3 reads CASRWTGFNSPLHF. The CDR3 DNA follows: TGTGCCAGCAGATGGACAGGGTTTAATTCACCCCTCCACTTT. The rearrangement uses TRBV6-1 and TRBJ1-6; TRBD1 agrees at 8 bases. The V and J ends lost 6 bases and 6 bases, in that order; junction bases with no gene match: 4. CDR3 length: 14 amino acids. Germline V gives CDR1 MNHNS, CDR2 SASEGT.

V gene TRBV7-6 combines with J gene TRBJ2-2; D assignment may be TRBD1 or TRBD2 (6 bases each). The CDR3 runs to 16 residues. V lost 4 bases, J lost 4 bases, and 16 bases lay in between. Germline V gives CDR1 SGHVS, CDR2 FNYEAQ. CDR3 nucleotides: TGTGCCAGCAGCTCCACCAGGGGAGGCAGCACCGGGGAGCTGTTTTTT. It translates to CASSSTRGGSTGELFF.

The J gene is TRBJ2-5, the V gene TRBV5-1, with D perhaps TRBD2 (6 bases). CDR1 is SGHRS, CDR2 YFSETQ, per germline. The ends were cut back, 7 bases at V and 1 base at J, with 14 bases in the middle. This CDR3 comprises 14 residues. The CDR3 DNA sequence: TGCGCCAGCGGCACTCTAGCGTTCCAAGAGACCCAGTACTTC. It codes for CASGTLAFQETQYF.

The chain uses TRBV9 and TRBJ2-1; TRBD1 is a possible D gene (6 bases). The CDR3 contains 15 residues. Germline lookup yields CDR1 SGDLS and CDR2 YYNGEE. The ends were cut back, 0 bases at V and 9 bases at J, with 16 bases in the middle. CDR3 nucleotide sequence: TGTGCCAGCAGCGTAGTGGGGACAAGTCCAGGTGAGCAGTTCTTC. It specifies CASSVVGTSPGEQFF. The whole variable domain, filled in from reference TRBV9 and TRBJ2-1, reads DSGVTQTPKHLITATGQRVTLRCSPRSGDLSVYWYQQSLDQGLQFLIQYYNGEERAKGNILERFSAQQFPDLHSELNLSSLELGDSALYFCASSVVGTSPGEQFFGPGTRLTVL.

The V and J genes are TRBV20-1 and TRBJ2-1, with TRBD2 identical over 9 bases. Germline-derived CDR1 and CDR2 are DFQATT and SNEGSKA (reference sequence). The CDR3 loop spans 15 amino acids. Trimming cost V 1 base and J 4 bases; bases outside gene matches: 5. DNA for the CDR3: TGCAGTGCTAGAGGGCCAGCGGGGGGTTACAATGAGCAGTTCTTC. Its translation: CSARGPAGGYNEQFF.

CDR3 sequence: CASSLAPGVANEKLFF. CDR3 sequence (DNA): TGCGCCAGCAGCTTGGCACCAGGGGTGGCTAATGAAAAACTGTTTTTT. The V gene is TRBV5-1, the J gene TRBJ1-4; TRBD1 might be the D (6 bases). Looked up from germline, CDR1 is SGHRS and CDR2 is YFSETQ. The CDR3 length is 16 residues. V was cut by 0 bases and J by 3 bases, with 12 bases left in between. Variable domain in full (rest from reference TRBV5-1 and TRBJ1-4): KAGVTQTPRYLIKTRGQQVTLSCSPISGHRSVSWYQQTPGQGLQFLFEYFSETQRNKGNFPGRFSGRQFSNSRSEMNVSTLELGDSALYLCASSLAPGVANEKLFFGSGTQLSVL.

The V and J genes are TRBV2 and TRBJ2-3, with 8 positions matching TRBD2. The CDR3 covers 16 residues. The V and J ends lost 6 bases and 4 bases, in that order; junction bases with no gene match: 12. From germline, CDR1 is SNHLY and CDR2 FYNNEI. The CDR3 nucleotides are TGTGCCAGCAGCCCCCTCGGGCGGGGGGCCGCAGATACGCAGTATTTT. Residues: CASSPLGRGAADTQYF.

The chain's CDR3 is CASSLAGVRNQPQHF. The DNA for the CDR3 is TGCGCCAGCAGCTTGGCGGGGGTTCGCAATCAGCCCCAGCATTTT. The V call is TRBV5-1, the J call TRBJ1-5; TRBD1 might be the D (5 bases). The V end was cut by 0 bases, the J end by 2 bases, with 9 bases between. CDR1 is SGHRS and CDR2 is YFSETQ in the germline V gene. The CDR3 spans 15 residues.

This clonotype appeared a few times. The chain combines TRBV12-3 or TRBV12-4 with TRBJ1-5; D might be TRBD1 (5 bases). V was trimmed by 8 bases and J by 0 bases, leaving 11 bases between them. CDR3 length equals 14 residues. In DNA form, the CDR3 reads TGTGCCAGCGGGGCTAGGTATAGCAATCAGCCCCAGCATTTT. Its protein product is CASGARYSNQPQHF.

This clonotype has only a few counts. This CDR3 reads CATSSGSLTGELFF. The CDR3 nucleotides are TGTGCCACCTCTAGCGGGAGTCTGACCGGGGAGCTGTTTTTT. The rearrangement joins TRBV15 to TRBJ2-2; 10 positions match TRBD2. The CDR3 sequence is 14 residues long. Germline CDR1 and CDR2: LNHNV and YYDKDF (reference sequence). After removal of 8 bases from V and 5 bases from J, the junction contained 5 bases not matched to a gene.